What follows are 24 T cell receptor beta chains derived from one specimen sequenced in a study of breast tumors, draining lymph nodes, adjacent tissues. One entry per CDR3 protein results from TCRdb running MiXCR on the multiplex PCR reads. This sample carries approximately 130,000 distinct CDR3 sequences, about 20% of them seen once, and the ten largest clones take just over 2.5%. The lymph nodes were axillary draining lymph nodes from breast cancer patients. The sequencing input was axillary lymph node tissue. Source of these receptors: a female donor with breast cancer. Some clones in this sample may be carry-over from other donors' samples.

A word on this clonotype: This could be a read error, since a much larger clone is one nucleotide away. The genes are TRBV18 and TRBJ1-6, with D possibly TRBD1 on 6 matching bases. CDR1 and CDR2 from the germline V gene are KGHSH and LQKENI. Trimming cost V 5 bases and J 3 bases, with 11 bases left between them. CDR3 length: 15 residues. The CDR3 bases are TGTGCCAGCTCAACAGGGAGCTTCTATAATTCACCCCTCCACTTT. This gives the protein CASSTGSFYNSPLHF. Looking up the rest from reference TRBV18 and TRBJ1-6 gives the full variable domain: NAGVMQNPRHLVRRRGQEARLRCSPMKGHSHVYWYRQLPEEGLKFMVYLQKENIIDESGMPKERFSAEFPKEGPSILRIQQVVRGDSAAYFCASSTGSFYNSPLHFGNGTRLTVT.

This clonotype came up many times. V usage is TRBV12-5 and J usage is TRBJ2-3, with D tentatively TRBD2 (6 bases). The CDR3 spans 13 residues. Deletions cut 5 bases from V and 5 bases from J, with 11 bases between. Germline CDR1 is LGHNT and CDR2 is FRNRAP. The CDR3 nucleotides read TGTGCTAGTGGTACCTCGACTAGAGATACGCAGTATTTT. This encodes CASGTSTRDTQYF.

This clonotype was recorded at least ten times. This chain uses TRBV28 with TRBJ1-6; possibly TRBD1 for D (6 bases). This CDR3 region has 15 residues. Germline CDR1 reads MDHEN; CDR2 reads SYDVKM. The CDR3 bases are TGTGCAACCAAGGGCAGGGGCTCCTATAATTCACCCCTCCACTTT. Amino acid sequence: CATKGRGSYNSPLHF.

There are many counts of this clonotype. This chain connects TRBV7-2 to TRBJ1-2; 8 bases agree with TRBD1. CDR3 length: 17 amino acids. The germline V gene encodes CDR1 SGHTA and CDR2 FQGNSA. Trimming removed 4 bases from V and 3 bases from J; junction bases left unmatched: 13. For the CDR3, the DNA is TGTGCCAGCAGCTATAAACCGAGGGGACAGGTGGACTATGGCTACACCTTC. Protein sequence: CASSYKPRGQVDYGYTF.

This clonotype was counted ten times or more. This chain uses TRBV27 with TRBJ2-7, with TRBD2 as a possible D gene (6 bases). V was shortened by 7 bases and J by 2 bases, with 18 bases between the two germline ends. The length of the CDR3 is 15 residues. Germline assignment: CDR1 MNHEY and CDR2 SMNVEV (reference sequence). CDR3 protein: CASTYDRGRPYEQYF. The CDR3 nucleotides read TGTGCCAGCACCTACGACCGGGGGAGGCCCTACGAGCAGTACTTC.

The J gene is TRBJ2-1, the V gene TRBV3-2; the tabulated D call, TRBD1, remains unverified against the DNA. TRBV3-2 is tagged as a pseudogene. The CDR3 contains 18 residues. CDR3 sequence (DNA): TGTGCCAGCAGCCAAGATTCCACCCCTTTAGGAGTGTCCGCTGAGCAGTTCTTC. It encodes CASSQDSTPLGVSAEQFF.

This clonotype was observed many times. The chain has TRBV5-6 and TRBJ1-2; D is unresolved. The CDR3 sequence is 16 residues long. The V end lost 0 bases, the J end lost 7 bases, and 19 bases lay between the germline ends. Germline V lookup: CDR1 SGHDT, CDR2 YYEEEE. The CDR3 DNA reads as TGTGCCAGCAGCTTGGGGGCTTTAGGTTTTGATGCTGGCTACACCTTC. Its protein is CASSLGALGFDAGYTF.

This clonotype was found a few times. Here the CDR3 reads CAWSPRGRQPQHF. The CDR3 DNA is TGTGCCTGGAGTCCCAGGGGCCGACAGCCCCAGCATTTT. This sequence joins TRBV30 and TRBJ1-5; a weak D match, TRBD1 (6 bases). The CDR3 runs 13 residues. Trimming pared 2 bases from V and 7 bases from J, leaving 12 bases between. Germline lookup yields CDR1 GTSNPN and CDR2 SVGIG (reference sequence).

A remark on this clonotype: This clone may be a read error of a much larger clone one base away. V usage is TRBV6-2 or TRBV6-3 and J usage is TRBJ2-1; unclear D gene. The CDR3 runs to 15 residues. CDR1 is MNHEY, CDR2 SVGEGT, per germline. CDR3 in amino acids: CASSYSADSYNERFF. The CDR3 nucleotides are TGTGCCAGCAGTTACTCCGCGGATTCCTACAATGAGCGGTTCTTC.

This clonotype was recorded at least ten times. CDR3 amino acids: CSAGRGTGIQETQYF. The CDR3, as DNA: TGCAGCGCCGGGCGAGGGACAGGGATCCAAGAGACCCAGTACTTC. The V gene is TRBV29-1, the J gene TRBJ2-5, with 9 bases aligning to TRBD1. The germline V gene has CDR1 SQVTM and CDR2 ANQGSEA. V lost 7 bases and J lost 1; bases outside the gene matches: 10. The CDR3 covers 15 residues.

Note on this clonotype: This sequence may be a read error, since a much larger clone differs from it by one base. J is TRBJ2-2 and V is TRBV2, with 9 bases fitting TRBD1. Germline CDR1 SNHLY, CDR2 FYNNEI. The CDR3 length is 15 residues. The CDR3 reads CASRAGTGFTEELFF. In DNA, the CDR3 is TGTGCCAGCAGGGCCGGGACAGGGTTTACCGAGGAGCTGTTTTTT.

The rearrangement links TRBV3-1 to TRBJ1-2; 9 nucleotides align to TRBD1. Germline V gene data show CDR1 as LGHDT and CDR2 as YNNKEL (reference sequence). Trimming cost V 4 bases and J 9 bases; bases outside gene matches: 9. CDR3 length: 14 amino acids. Written as DNA, the CDR3 is TGTGCCAGCAGCCGGACGACAGGGGGGTCTAGCTACACCTTC. Its protein is CASSRTTGGSSYTF.

Worth noting for this clonotype: A much larger clone sits a single nucleotide away, making a read error possible. The chain has TRBV5-4 and TRBJ2-5; D remains unclear. The germline V gene has CDR1 SGHNT and CDR2 YYREEE (reference sequence). The CDR3 sequence is 13 residues long. V was shortened by 0 bases and J by 5 bases, with 8 bases between the two germline ends. The CDR3 is CASSLEDVETQYF. In DNA form, the CDR3 reads TGTGCCAGCAGCTTGGAGGATGTGGAGACCCAGTACTTC.

This clonotype was seen ten or more times. The chain links TRBV7-2 to TRBJ2-2; 10 nucleotides match TRBD2. Losses at the gene ends were 3 bases for V and 5 bases for J; bases not matched to a gene: 3. Per germline, CDR1 SGHTA and CDR2 FQGNSA. The CDR3 has 15 amino acids. CDR3 region: CASSFRGLATGELFF. The CDR3 bases are TGTGCCAGCAGCTTTAGGGGACTAGCGACCGGGGAGCTGTTTTTT. The full variable domain, in which reference TRBV7-2 and TRBJ2-2 provide the parts outside the CDR3, is GAGVSQSPSNKVTEKGKDVELRCDPISGHTALYWYRQSLGQGLEFLIYFQGNSAPDKSGLPSDRFSAERTGGSVSTLTIQRTQQEDSAVYLCASSFRGLATGELFFGEGSRLTVL.

This clonotype was counted many times. J is TRBJ1-4 and V is TRBV18, with a possible D match to TRBD1 (5 bases). The CDR3 contains 16 residues. The V gene lost 3 bases and the J gene lost 5 bases, with 16 bases spanning the gap. CDR1 KGHSH and CDR2 LQKENI come from the germline V gene. CDR3 nucleotides: TGTGCCAGCTCACCCGTGCAGGGCCGGTTCAATGAAAAACTGTTTTTT. This encodes CASSPVQGRFNEKLFF.

There are a few counts of this clonotype. V usage is TRBV27 and J usage is TRBJ2-2; the D gene is possibly TRBD2 (6 bases). The CDR3 sequence is 16 residues long. V was trimmed by 0 bases and J by 3 bases, leaving 11 bases between them. Germline V gene lookup returns CDR1 MNHEY and CDR2 SMNVEV (reference sequence). The CDR3 DNA follows: TGTGCCAGCAGTTTATCCTCCGGGACTTACACCGGGGAGCTGTTTTTT. Translated, it gives CASSLSSGTYTGELFF.

Ten or more counts support this clonotype. The gene calls are TRBV14 and TRBJ2-1; tentative D call: TRBD1 (5 bases). The germline CDR1 and CDR2 sequences are SGHDN and FVKESK. CDR3 length equals 14 residues. The V and J ends lost 5 bases and 7 bases respectively, with 15 bases between them. CDR3 DNA: TGTGCCAGCAGCTGGAACCTAGGGGTGAATGAGCAGTTCTTC. Encoded protein: CASSWNLGVNEQFF.

This clonotype was found once. The junction shows a germline mismatch at one end, possibly a read error. This chain links TRBV20-1 with TRBJ2-4, with D uncertain. Germline values: CDR1 DFQATT, CDR2 SNEGSKA (reference sequence). The CDR3 runs to 15 residues. The CDR3 protein is CSARDPLIAKNIQSF. DNA for the CDR3: TGCAGTGCTAGAGATCCCCTAATAGCCAAAAACATTCAGTCCTTC.

There are many counts of this clonotype. The chain has TRBV9 and TRBJ2-1; 8 nucleotides align to TRBD2. The CDR3 is 17 amino acids. V lost 3 bases to trimming and J lost 3 bases; unmatched junction nucleotides: 11. The germline V gene encodes CDR1 SGDLS and CDR2 YYNGEE. CDR3: CASSAERGGRHYNEQFF. In nucleotides, the CDR3 is TGTGCCAGCAGCGCAGAGCGGGGCGGGAGGCACTACAATGAGCAGTTCTTC. Full variable domain (missing parts from reference TRBV9 and TRBJ2-1): DSGVTQTPKHLITATGQRVTLRCSPRSGDLSVYWYQQSLDQGLQFLIQYYNGEERAKGNILERFSAQQFPDLHSELNLSSLELGDSALYFCASSAERGGRHYNEQFFGPGTRLTVL.

At least ten counts were recorded for this clonotype. The rearrangement links TRBV3-1 to TRBJ2-5; D is undetermined. The V and J ends lost 2 bases and 5 bases respectively, with 6 bases between them. The CDR3 contains 12 residues. Germline CDR1 and CDR2: LGHDT and YNNKEL (reference sequence). The CDR3 DNA reads TGTGCCAGCAGCCAAAGCCGGGAGACCCAGTACTTC. This encodes CASSQSRETQYF.

In its sample, this clonotype was seen many times. The chain uses TRBV10-3 and TRBJ2-2, with 8 nucleotides matching TRBD1. V shed 7 bases, J shed 5 bases, and the junction held 9 bases outside the gene matches. In germline, CDR1 is ENHRY, CDR2 SYGVKD. The CDR3 is made up of 15 amino acids. The DNA for the CDR3 is TGTGCCATCAAACCGACAGGGGACCAAACCGGGGAGCTGTTTTTT. Translating it yields CAIKPTGDQTGELFF.

There are many counts of this clonotype. J is TRBJ1-2 and V is TRBV7-2; no reliable D call. V dropped 2 bases and J dropped 7 bases, with 11 bases sitting between them. The CDR3 sequence is 13 residues long. Germline assignment: CDR1 SGHTA and CDR2 FQGNSA. In DNA form, the CDR3 reads TGTGCCAGCAGCTTATCGAGCCCTGGTGGCTACACCTTC. The encoded protein is CASSLSSPGGYTF. Filled out from reference TRBV7-2 and TRBJ1-2, the complete variable domain reads GAGVSQSPSNKVTEKGKDVELRCDPISGHTALYWYRQSLGQGLEFLIYFQGNSAPDKSGLPSDRFSAERTGGSVSTLTIQRTQQEDSAVYLCASSLSSPGGYTFGSGTRLTVV.

This clonotype was recorded a few times. The chain joins TRBV19 to TRBJ1-3; D gene uncertain. The CDR3 has 14 amino acids. V gave up 2 bases and J gave up 0 bases, with 5 bases separating them. CDR1 and CDR2 from the germline V gene are LNHDA and SQIVND (reference sequence). The CDR3 coding sequence is TGTGCCAGTAGTATAAAGACCTCTGGAAACACCATATATTTT. This translates into CASSIKTSGNTIYF.

CDR3 DNA: TGTGCCAGCAGCTTGGCGACAGGGAACAGCTACGAGCAGTACTTC. Its translation is CASSLATGNSYEQYF. V is TRBV5-4 and J is TRBJ2-7; 7 nucleotides match TRBD1. After removal of 0 bases from V and 3 bases from J, the junction contained 6 bases not matched to a gene. This CDR3 contains 15 residues. Germline V gene lookup returns CDR1 SGHNT and CDR2 YYREEE (reference sequence).